One sample yielded the 28 T cell receptor beta chains listed below, sequenced in a study of breast tumors, draining lymph nodes, adjacent tissues. Samples came from axillary lymph nodes draining the breast cancer. TCRdb itself ran the multiplex PCR reads through MiXCR, one entry per CDR3 protein. This table holds a few hundred thousand distinct CDR3 sequences, around 35% found once. The sample taken for sequencing was axillary lymph node tissue. These receptors came from a female donor with breast cancer. Some clones in this sample may be carry-over from other donors' samples.

The chain has TRBV3-1 and TRBJ2-5; D is perhaps TRBD1 or TRBD2 (7 bases each). The CDR3 contains 17 residues. CDR1 is LGHDT and CDR2 is YNNKEL in the germline V gene (reference sequence). V was shortened by 1 base and J by 7 bases, with 22 bases between the two germline ends. CDR3 amino acids: CASSQVGRSGEGATQYF. In DNA, the CDR3 is TGTGCCAGCAGCCAAGTTGGAAGGTCAGGGGAGGGGGCGACCCAGTACTTC.

This clonotype has a count of ten or more. The rearrangement joins TRBV2 to TRBJ2-3; perhaps TRBD2 as D (6 bases). This CDR3 has 14 residues. V lost 4 bases to trimming and J lost 2 bases, with 10 bases between them. CDR1 is SNHLY, CDR2 FYNNEI, per germline. DNA of the CDR3: TGTGCCAGCAGTGGGAGGGGTTCCACAGATACGCAGTATTTT. It yields the protein CASSGRGSTDTQYF.

There are many counts of this clonotype. The CDR3 here is CASSLGLGNTIYF. The CDR3, as DNA: TGTGCCAGCAGCCTAGGGTTGGGAAACACCATATATTTT. The V and J genes are TRBV7-2 and TRBJ1-3; D is unresolved. Germline V gene lookup returns CDR1 SGHTA and CDR2 FQGNSA. The CDR3 is 13 amino acids. The germline V and J ends were trimmed by 5 bases and 4 bases, with 9 bases remaining between them.

This clonotype was detected ten times or more. The chain combines TRBV10-3 with TRBJ1-4; a weak D match, TRBD1 (5 bases). Germline values: CDR1 ENHRY, CDR2 SYGVKD. CDR3 length equals 13 residues. V lost 0 bases and J 8 bases, leaving 7 bases between the germline ends. The DNA for the CDR3 is TGTGCCATCAGTGAGTCGGAGGGGGAAAAACTGTTTTTT. It is translated as CAISESEGEKLFF.

The chain carries TRBV29-1 and TRBJ2-1, with D perhaps TRBD2 (7 bases). The V end was cut by 5 bases, the J end by 9 bases, with 17 bases between. Germline CDR1 reads SQVTM; CDR2 reads ANQGSEA. This CDR3 has 13 amino acids. CDR3 nucleotides: TGCAGCGTTAGAAGATCGGGGGGCAGTGAGCAGTTCTTC. It encodes CSVRRSGGSEQFF.

This clonotype came up many times. The chain joins TRBV27 to TRBJ1-6, with a tentative D call TRBD1 (5 bases). The CDR3 spans 16 residues. Looked up from germline, CDR1 is MNHEY and CDR2 is SMNVEV (reference sequence). V dropped 2 bases and J dropped 6 bases, with 14 bases sitting between them. The CDR3 sequence: CASSLSRVLPNSPLHF. CDR3 nucleotides: TGTGCCAGCAGTTTAAGCAGGGTGTTGCCTAATTCACCCCTCCACTTT.

The chain has TRBV7-3 and TRBJ2-3; TRBD1 matches at 8 bases. The V segment lost 1 base and the J segment 9 bases; nucleotides outside the gene matches: 12. This CDR3 has 16 residues. Germline V gene sequence: CDR1 SGHTA, CDR2 FQGTGA. CDR3 loop: CASSLRLQGADGTQYF. As DNA, the CDR3 is TGTGCCAGCAGCTTAAGATTGCAGGGGGCGGATGGAACGCAGTATTTT.

This clonotype was seen many times. The rearrangement links TRBV7-8 to TRBJ2-3, with 7 bases matching TRBD2. The CDR3 contains 14 residues. The V gene's germline CDR1 is SGHVS and CDR2 FQNEAQ. Germline trimming cut 6 bases from V and 3 bases from J; bases unmatched to any gene: 6. In nucleotides, the CDR3 is TGTGCCAGCAGGGAGTATAGCGGGACAGATACGCAGTATTTT. The encoded protein is CASREYSGTDTQYF.

A note on this clonotype: This could be a read error, since a much larger clone is one nucleotide away. Written as DNA, the CDR3 is TGTGCCAGCAGTTACTCGGGGGGAAGGCACAATGAGCAGTTCTTC. It specifies CASSYSGGRHNEQFF. The rearrangement joins TRBV6-6 to TRBJ2-1; D is perhaps TRBD2 (6 bases). Per germline, CDR1 MNHNY and CDR2 SVGAGI (reference sequence). The CDR3 has 15 residues. Trimming shortened V by 0 bases and J by 5 bases, and 11 bases separated the two germline ends.

This clonotype has ten or more counts. The chain recombines TRBV6-6 with TRBJ2-2; D remains unclear. Trimming cost V 9 bases and J 0 bases, with 11 bases left between them. The germline CDR1 and CDR2 sequences are MNHNY and SVGAGI (reference sequence). The length of the CDR3 is 14 residues. In DNA, the CDR3 is TGTGCCAGTCGGGTCAGGACGAACACCGGGGAGCTGTTTTTT. Encoded protein: CASRVRTNTGELFF.

This clonotype was found many times. The genes are TRBV2 and TRBJ2-7; 8 bases map to TRBD1. The CDR3 consists of 13 residues. The germline CDR1 and CDR2 sequences are SNHLY and FYNNEI. J lost 7 bases, V lost 2 bases, and 4 bases had no gene match. As DNA, the CDR3 is TGTGCCAGCAGTGAACAGGGGGCGCGGGAGCAGTACTTC. Translating it yields CASSEQGAREQYF.

This clonotype was detected a few times. The chain joins TRBV4-1 to TRBJ2-1; weak D call: TRBD2 (6 bases). There are 16 residues in the CDR3. Deletions cut 2 bases from V and 4 bases from J, with 15 bases between. Germline CDR1 MGHRA, CDR2 YSYEKL. The CDR3 coding sequence is TGCGCCAGCAGCCAACAGCCGGGACTGGGTTACAATGAGCAGTTCTTC. Translated: CASSQQPGLGYNEQFF.

A note on this clonotype: A read error may explain this, as a much larger clone is one base away. The V call is TRBV7-8, the J call TRBJ1-2; TRBD1 might be the D (5 bases). CDR1 and CDR2 (germline): SGHVS, FQNEAQ. The CDR3 length is 16 residues. CDR3 in amino acids: CASSLRRGVAENGHTF. DNA for the CDR3: TGTGCCAGCAGCTTACGTCGAGGGGTCGCGGAGAATGGCCACACCTTC.

This clonotype appeared many times. The V gene is TRBV20-1, the J gene TRBJ2-3; D could derive from TRBD1 or TRBD2 (5 bases each). The germline CDR1 and CDR2 sequences are DFQATT and SNEGSKA (reference sequence). Trimming stripped 6 bases from V and 4 bases from J, with 20 bases between. CDR3 size: 15 residues. The CDR3 sequence: CSAATGTIGADTQYF. Written as DNA, the CDR3 is TGCAGTGCGGCAACCGGGACCATTGGCGCAGATACGCAGTATTTT.

This clonotype was observed many times. This CDR3 is CASSEPAGAQEQYF. The CDR3 coding sequence is TGCGCCAGCAGTGAGCCAGCGGGAGCTCAGGAGCAGTACTTC. The genes are TRBV10-2 and TRBJ2-7; 8 bases align to TRBD2. V was pared by 2 bases and J by 7 bases, with 7 bases of the junction left unmatched. The CDR3 runs to 14 residues. Germline lookup yields CDR1 WSHSY and CDR2 SAAADI.

This clonotype was found many times. The chain carries TRBV4-1 and TRBJ1-5; D unresolved. Germline-derived CDR1 and CDR2 are MGHRA and YSYEKL. Deletions cut 1 base from V and 4 bases from J, with 8 bases between. This CDR3 comprises 14 residues. The chain's CDR3 is CASSQVPGNQPQHF. CDR3 in DNA: TGCGCCAGCAGCCAAGTTCCGGGAAATCAGCCCCAGCATTTT.

This clonotype has more than one count but fewer than ten. CDR3 coding DNA: TGTGCCAGCAGCTTAAGGACTAGCGGGAGTAGGGCTAACAATGAGCAGTTCTTC. This encodes CASSLRTSGSRANNEQFF. The rearrangement uses TRBV27 and TRBJ2-1; 13 nucleotides align to TRBD2. CDR1 and CDR2 (germline): MNHEY, SMNVEV (reference sequence). Trimming removed 6 bases from V and 5 bases from J; junction bases left unmatched: 13. CDR3 length: 18 residues.

The table lists this clonotype with many counts. The chain is built from TRBV19 and TRBJ1-2; D gene uncertain. CDR1 is LNHDA, CDR2 SQIVND, per germline (reference sequence). V dropped 1 base and J dropped 4 bases, with 13 bases sitting between them. CDR3 length equals 15 residues. The CDR3 region is CASSIAAESVYGYTF. CDR3 DNA sequence: TGTGCCAGTAGTATAGCGGCAGAAAGCGTCTATGGCTACACCTTC.

With regard to this clonotype: A much larger clone lies a single base off, so this may be a read error. The chain carries TRBV11-1 and TRBJ2-2; maybe TRBD1 (6 bases). Deletions cut 7 bases from V and 4 bases from J, with 16 bases between. The CDR3 covers 15 residues. CDR1 SGHAT and CDR2 FQDESV come from the germline V gene (reference sequence). CDR3 in DNA: TGTGCCAGCATCGCACGGGACACTACCACCGGGGAGCTGTTTTTT. Translating gives CASIARDTTTGELFF.

This clonotype was observed a handful of times. The CDR3 spells CAISGPAGTEAFF. The CDR3 nucleotides are TGTGCCATCAGTGGACCGGCCGGCACTGAAGCTTTCTTT. V is TRBV10-3 and J is TRBJ1-1; D unclear. The ends were cut back, 4 bases at V and 4 bases at J, with 10 bases in the middle. This CDR3 contains 13 residues. The V gene's germline CDR1 is ENHRY and CDR2 SYGVKD.

In its sample, this clonotype was seen many times. J is TRBJ2-6 and V is TRBV11-3; D could derive from TRBD1 or TRBD2 (5 bases each). The CDR3 is 17 residues long. V gave up 3 bases and J gave up 0 bases, with 12 bases separating them. Germline assignment: CDR1 SGHNT and CDR2 YENEEA. The CDR3 is CASSFGAHLSGANVLTF. In nucleotides, the CDR3 is TGTGCCAGCAGCTTCGGGGCCCATCTCTCTGGGGCCAACGTCCTGACTTTC.

The chain combines TRBV20-1 with TRBJ2-7; 11 bases fit TRBD2. Per germline, CDR1 DFQATT and CDR2 SNEGSKA (reference sequence). The CDR3 totals 13 residues. The V segment lost 3 bases and the J segment 6 bases; nucleotides outside the gene matches: 4. The chain's CDR3 is CSASGSGGAEQYF. DNA for the CDR3: TGCAGTGCTAGTGGTAGCGGGGGGGCCGAGCAGTACTTC.

CDR3 in amino acids: CASSLEARQLGPEQYF. Here the CDR3 DNA reads TGTGCCAGCAGCTTAGAGGCGAGACAGCTTGGACCGGAGCAGTACTTC. The genes are TRBV13 and TRBJ2-7, with D possibly being TRBD1 (5 bases). Germline V gene data show CDR1 as PRHDT and CDR2 as FYEKMQ (reference sequence). The CDR3 is 16 residues long. V was shortened by 1 base and J by 7 bases, with 20 bases between the two germline ends.

This clonotype turned up a few times. A much larger clone is a single base away; this may be a read error. The chain employs TRBV7-3 and TRBJ2-5; perhaps TRBD1 as D (7 bases). The CDR3 has 15 amino acids. Germline V gives CDR1 SGHTA, CDR2 FQGTGA. The CDR3 spells CASSLSGTAQETQHF. Written as DNA, the CDR3 is TGTGCCAGCAGCTTAAGCGGGACAGCCCAAGAGACCCAGCACTTC.

A remark on this clonotype: The junction and the germline gene differ at one end; a read error may be behind it. The V call is TRBV11-2, the J call TRBJ2-5; 7 nucleotides align to TRBD1. Germline-derived CDR1 and CDR2 are SGHAT and FQNNGV. This CDR3 spans 20 amino acids. CDR3 sequence reads: CASRLSQGTTGTVLSETQYF. The CDR3 DNA reads TGTGCCAGCCGCTTGTCCCAGGGGACCACCGGGACAGTCCTTTCTGAGACCCAGTACTTC.

The chain couples TRBV7-8 to TRBJ1-5, with a weak D call TRBD1 (5 bases). Trimming took 5 bases from V and 0 from J, leaving 14 bases between them. Germline values: CDR1 SGHVS, CDR2 FQNEAQ. This CDR3 has 16 residues. CDR3 in DNA: TGTGCCAGCAGCCCCGCTGGGGACCTTAGCAATCAGCCCCAGCATTTT. Translating it yields CASSPAGDLSNQPQHF.

A note on this clonotype: This may arise from a read error, as a much more abundant clone is one base away. This chain uses TRBV5-1 with TRBJ1-4; TRBD1 matches at 11 bases. Germline CDR1 is SGHRS and CDR2 is YFSETQ. There are 16 residues in the CDR3. The CDR3 DNA reads as TGCGCCGGCAGCCCCGGGACAGGGGGGAGGTATGAAAAACTGTTTTTT. It translates to CAGSPGTGGRYEKLFF.

This clonotype showed up many times. The CDR3 protein is CASTGDRRNQPQHF. The CDR3 DNA follows: TGTGCCAGTACAGGGGACAGGCGGAATCAGCCCCAGCATTTT. This chain joins TRBV19 and TRBJ1-5; TRBD1 matches at 8 bases. V shed 7 bases, J shed 4 bases, and the junction held 6 bases outside the gene matches. CDR1 LNHDA and CDR2 SQIVND come from the germline V gene (reference sequence). The CDR3 is 14 amino acids.